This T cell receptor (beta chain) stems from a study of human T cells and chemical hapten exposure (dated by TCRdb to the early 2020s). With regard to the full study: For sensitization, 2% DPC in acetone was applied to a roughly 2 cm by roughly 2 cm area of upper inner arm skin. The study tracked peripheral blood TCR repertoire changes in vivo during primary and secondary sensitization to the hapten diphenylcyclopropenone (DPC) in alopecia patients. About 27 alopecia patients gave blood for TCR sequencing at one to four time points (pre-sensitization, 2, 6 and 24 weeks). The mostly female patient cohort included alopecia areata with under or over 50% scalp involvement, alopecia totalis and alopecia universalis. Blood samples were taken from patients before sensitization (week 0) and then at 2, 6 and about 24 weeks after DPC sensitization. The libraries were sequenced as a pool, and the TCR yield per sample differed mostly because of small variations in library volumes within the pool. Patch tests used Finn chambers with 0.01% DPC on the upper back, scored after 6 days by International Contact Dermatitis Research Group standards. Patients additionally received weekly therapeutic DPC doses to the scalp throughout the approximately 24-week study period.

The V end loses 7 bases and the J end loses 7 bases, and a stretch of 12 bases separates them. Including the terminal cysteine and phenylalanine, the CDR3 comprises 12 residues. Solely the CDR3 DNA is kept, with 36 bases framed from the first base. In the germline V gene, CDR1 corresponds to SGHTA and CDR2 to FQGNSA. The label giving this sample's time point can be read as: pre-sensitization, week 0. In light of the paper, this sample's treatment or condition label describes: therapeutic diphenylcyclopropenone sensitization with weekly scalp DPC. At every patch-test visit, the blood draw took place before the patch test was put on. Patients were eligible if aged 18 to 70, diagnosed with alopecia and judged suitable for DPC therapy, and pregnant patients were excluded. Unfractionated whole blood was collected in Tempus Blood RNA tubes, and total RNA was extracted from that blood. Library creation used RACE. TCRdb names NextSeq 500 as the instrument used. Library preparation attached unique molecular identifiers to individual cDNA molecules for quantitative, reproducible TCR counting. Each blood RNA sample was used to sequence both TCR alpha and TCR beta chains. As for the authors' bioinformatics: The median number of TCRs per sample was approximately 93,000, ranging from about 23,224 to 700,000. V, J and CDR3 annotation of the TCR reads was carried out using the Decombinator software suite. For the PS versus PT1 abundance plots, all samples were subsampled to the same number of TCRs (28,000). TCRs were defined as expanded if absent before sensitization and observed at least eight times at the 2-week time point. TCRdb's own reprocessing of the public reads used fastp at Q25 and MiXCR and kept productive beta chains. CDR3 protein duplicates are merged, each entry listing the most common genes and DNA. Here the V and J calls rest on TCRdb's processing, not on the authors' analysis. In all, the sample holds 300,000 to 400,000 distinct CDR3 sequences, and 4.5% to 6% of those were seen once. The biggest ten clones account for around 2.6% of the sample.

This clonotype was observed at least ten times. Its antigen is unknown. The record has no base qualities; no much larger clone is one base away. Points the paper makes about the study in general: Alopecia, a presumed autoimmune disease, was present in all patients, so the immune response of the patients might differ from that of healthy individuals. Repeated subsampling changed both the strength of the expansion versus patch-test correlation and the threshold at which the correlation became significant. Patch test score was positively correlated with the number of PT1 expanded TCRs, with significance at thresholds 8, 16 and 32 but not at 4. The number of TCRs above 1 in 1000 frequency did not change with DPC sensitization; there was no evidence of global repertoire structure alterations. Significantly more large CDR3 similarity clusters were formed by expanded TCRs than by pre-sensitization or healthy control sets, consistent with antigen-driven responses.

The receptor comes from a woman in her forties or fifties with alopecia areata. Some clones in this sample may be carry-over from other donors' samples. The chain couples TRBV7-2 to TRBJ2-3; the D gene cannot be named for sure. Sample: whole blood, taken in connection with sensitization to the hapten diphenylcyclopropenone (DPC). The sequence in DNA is TGTGCCAGCACCTCTTTGGGTAATACGCAGTATTTT. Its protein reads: CASTSLGNTQYF.